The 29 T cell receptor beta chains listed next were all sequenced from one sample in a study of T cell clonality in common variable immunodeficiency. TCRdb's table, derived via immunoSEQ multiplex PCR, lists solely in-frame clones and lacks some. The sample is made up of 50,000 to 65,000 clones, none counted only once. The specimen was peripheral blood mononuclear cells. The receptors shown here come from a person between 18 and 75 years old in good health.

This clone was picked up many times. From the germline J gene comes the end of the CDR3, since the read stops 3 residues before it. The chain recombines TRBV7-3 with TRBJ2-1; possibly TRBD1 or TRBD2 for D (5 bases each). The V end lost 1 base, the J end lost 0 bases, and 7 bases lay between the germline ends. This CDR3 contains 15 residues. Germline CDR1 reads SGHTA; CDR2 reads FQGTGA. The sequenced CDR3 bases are TGTGCCAGCAGCTTAAGAGGGGACTCCTACAATGAG. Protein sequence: CASSLRGDSYNE. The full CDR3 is CASSLRGDSYNEQFF.

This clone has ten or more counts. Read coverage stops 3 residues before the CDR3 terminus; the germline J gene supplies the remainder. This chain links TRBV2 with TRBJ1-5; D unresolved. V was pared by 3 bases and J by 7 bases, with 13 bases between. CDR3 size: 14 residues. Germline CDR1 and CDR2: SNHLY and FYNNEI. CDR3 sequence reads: CASSDLYDTQPQHF. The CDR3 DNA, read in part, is TGTGCCAGCAGTGATCTGTACGACACCCAGCCC. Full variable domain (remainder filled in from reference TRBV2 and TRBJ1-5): EPEVTQTPSHQVTQMGQEVILRCVPISNHLYFYWYRQILGQKVEFLVSFYNNEISEKSEIFDDQFSVERPDGSNFTLKIRSTKLEDSAMYFCASSDLYDTQPQHFGDGTRLSIL.

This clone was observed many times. The CDR3 spells CASSGRDRGTGELFF. The sequenced part of the CDR3 DNA is TGTGCCAGCAGTGGCCGGGACAGAGGCACCGGGGAG. The chain is built from TRBV6-1 and TRBJ2-2; 7 positions agree with TRBD1. The observed sequence ends 3 residues before the CDR3 terminus, with the missing tail filled in from the germline J gene. Germline lookup yields CDR1 MNHNS and CDR2 SASEGT. V shed 4 bases and J 4 bases; nucleotides not matched to a gene: 6. CDR3 length: 15 residues.

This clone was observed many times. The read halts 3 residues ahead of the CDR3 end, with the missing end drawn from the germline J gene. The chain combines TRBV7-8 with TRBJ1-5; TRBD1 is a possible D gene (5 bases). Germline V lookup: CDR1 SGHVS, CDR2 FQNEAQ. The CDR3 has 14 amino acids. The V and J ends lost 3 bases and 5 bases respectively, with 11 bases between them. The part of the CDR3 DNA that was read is TGTGCCAGCAGCTTTTTCGACAGTTATCAGCCC. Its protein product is CASSFFDSYQP. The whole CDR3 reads CASSFFDSYQPQHF.

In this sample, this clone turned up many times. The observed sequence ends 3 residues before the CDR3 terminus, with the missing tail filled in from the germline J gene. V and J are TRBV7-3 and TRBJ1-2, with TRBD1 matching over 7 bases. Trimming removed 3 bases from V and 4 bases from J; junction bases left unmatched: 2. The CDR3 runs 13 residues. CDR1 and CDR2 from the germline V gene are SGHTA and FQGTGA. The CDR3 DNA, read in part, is TGTGCCAGCAGCTTCGGGACAGTCTATGGC. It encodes CASSFGTVYG. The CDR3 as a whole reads CASSFGTVYGYTF.

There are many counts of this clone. The part of the CDR3 DNA that was read is TGTGCCAGCTCATTAGCCCCCCGGGACACATATGAAAAA. This encodes CASSLAPRDTYEK. The whole CDR3 reads CASSLAPRDTYEKLFF. The chain joins TRBV18 to TRBJ1-4, with D possibly matching TRBD1 (6 bases). The read ends 3 residues before the CDR3 terminus; that terminus is restored from the germline J gene. V lost 5 bases and J 6 bases, leaving 19 bases between the germline ends. Germline V lookup: CDR1 KGHSH, CDR2 LQKENI. This CDR3 has 16 residues.

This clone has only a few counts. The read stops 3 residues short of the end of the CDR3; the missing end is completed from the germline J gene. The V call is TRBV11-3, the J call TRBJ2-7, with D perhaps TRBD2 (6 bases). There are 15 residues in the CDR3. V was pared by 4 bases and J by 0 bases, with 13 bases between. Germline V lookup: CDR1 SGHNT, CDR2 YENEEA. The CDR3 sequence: CASSSGGETSYEQYF. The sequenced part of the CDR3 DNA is TGTGCCAGCAGCTCCGGGGGAGAAACCTCCTACGAG.

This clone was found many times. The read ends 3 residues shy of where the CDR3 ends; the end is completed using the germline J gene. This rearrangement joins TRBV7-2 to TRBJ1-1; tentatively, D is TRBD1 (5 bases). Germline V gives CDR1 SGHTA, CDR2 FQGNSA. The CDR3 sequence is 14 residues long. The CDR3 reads CASSLLEGLTTAFF. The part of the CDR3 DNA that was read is TGTGCCAGCAGCTTATTGGAGGGGCTTACAACA. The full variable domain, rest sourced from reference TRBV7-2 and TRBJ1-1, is GAGVSQSPSNKVTEKGKDVELRCDPISGHTALYWYRQSLGQGLEFLIYFQGNSAPDKSGLPSDRFSAERTGGSVSTLTIQRTQQEDSAVYLCASSLLEGLTTAFFGQGTRLTVV.

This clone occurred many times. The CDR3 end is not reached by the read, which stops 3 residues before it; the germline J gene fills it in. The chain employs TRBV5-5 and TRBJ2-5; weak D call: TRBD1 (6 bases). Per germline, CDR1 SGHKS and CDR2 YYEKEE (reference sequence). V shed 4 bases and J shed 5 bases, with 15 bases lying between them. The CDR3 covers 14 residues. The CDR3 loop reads CASSVGSGVETQYF. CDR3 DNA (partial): TGTGCCAGCAGCGTGGGTTCAGGGGTGGAGACC.

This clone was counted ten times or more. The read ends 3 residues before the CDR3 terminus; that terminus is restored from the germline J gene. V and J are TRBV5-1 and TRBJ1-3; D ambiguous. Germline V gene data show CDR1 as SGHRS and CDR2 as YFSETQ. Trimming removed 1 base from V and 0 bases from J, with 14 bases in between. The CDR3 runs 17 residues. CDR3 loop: CASSLYSHSLSGNTIYF. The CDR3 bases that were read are TGCGCCAGCAGCTTGTATTCCCACAGCCTCTCTGGAAACACC.

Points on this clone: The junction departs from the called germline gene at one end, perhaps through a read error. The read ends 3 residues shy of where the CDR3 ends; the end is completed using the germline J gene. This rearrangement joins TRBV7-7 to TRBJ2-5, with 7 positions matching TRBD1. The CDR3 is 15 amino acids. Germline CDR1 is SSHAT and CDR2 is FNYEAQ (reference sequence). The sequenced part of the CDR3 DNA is TGTGCTAGCAGCCAGACAGGGACCGGCCAAGAGACC. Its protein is CASSQTGTGQET. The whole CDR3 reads CASSQTGTGQETQYF. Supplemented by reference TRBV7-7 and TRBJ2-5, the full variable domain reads GAGVSQSPRYKVTKRGQDVTLRCDPISSHATLYWYQQALGQGPEFLTYFNYEAQPDKSGLPSDRFSAERPEGSISTLTIQRTEQRDSAMYRCASSQTGTGQETQYFGPGTRLLVL.

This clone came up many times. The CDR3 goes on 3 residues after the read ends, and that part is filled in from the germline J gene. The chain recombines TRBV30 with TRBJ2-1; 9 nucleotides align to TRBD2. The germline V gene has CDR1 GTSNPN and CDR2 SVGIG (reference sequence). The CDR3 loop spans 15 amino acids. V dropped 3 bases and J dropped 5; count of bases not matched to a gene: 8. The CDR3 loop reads CAWRVSGSIHNEQFF. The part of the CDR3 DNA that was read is TGTGCCTGGAGGGTTAGCGGGAGTATCCACAATGAG.

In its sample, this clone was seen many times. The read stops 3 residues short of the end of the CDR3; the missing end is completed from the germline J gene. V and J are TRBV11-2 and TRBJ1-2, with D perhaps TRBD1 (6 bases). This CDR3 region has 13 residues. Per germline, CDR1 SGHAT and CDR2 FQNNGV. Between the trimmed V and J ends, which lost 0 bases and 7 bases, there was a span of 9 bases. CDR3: CASSLEQGGGYTF. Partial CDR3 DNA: TGTGCCAGCAGCTTAGAACAGGGAGGTGGC.

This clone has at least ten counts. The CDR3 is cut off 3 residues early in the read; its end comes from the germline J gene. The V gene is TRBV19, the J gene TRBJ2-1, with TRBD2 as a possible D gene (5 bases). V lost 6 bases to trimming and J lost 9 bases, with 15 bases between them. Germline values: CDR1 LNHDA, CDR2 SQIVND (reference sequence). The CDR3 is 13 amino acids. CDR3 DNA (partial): TGTGCCAGTAGCGCCAAACTAGGAACTGAG. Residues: CASSAKLGTE. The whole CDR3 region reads CASSAKLGTEQFF.

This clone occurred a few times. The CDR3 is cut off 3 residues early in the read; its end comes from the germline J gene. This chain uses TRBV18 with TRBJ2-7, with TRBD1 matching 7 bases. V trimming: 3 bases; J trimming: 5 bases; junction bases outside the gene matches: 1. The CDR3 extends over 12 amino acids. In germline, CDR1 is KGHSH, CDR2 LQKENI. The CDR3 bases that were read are TGTGCCAGCTCACCGACAGGGCACGAG. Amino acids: CASSPTGHE. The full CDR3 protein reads CASSPTGHEQYF.

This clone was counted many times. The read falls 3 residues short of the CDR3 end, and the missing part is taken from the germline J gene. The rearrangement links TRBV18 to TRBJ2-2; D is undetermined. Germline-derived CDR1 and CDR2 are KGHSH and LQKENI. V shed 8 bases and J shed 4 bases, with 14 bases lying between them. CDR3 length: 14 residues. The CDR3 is CASVRGQSTGELFF. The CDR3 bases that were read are TGTGCCAGCGTTCGAGGCCAAAGCACCGGGGAG. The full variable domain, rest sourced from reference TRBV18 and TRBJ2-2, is NAGVMQNPRHLVRRRGQEARLRCSPMKGHSHVYWYRQLPEEGLKFMVYLQKENIIDESGMPKERFSAEFPKEGPSILRIQQVVRGDSAAYFCASVRGQSTGELFFGEGSRLTVL.

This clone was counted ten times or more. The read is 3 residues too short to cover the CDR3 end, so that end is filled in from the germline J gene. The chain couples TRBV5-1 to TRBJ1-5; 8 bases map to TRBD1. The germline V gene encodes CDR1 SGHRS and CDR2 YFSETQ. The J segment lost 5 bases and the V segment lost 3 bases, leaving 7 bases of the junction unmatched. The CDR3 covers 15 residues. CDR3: CASSWGGQVDQPQHF. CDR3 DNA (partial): TGCGCCAGCAGCTGGGGGGGACAGGTAGATCAGCCC.

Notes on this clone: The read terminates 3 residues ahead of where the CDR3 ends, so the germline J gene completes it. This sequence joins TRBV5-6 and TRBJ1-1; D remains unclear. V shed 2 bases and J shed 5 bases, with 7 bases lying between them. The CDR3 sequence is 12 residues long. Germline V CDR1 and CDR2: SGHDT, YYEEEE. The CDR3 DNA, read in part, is TGTGCCAGCAGCTTTAGAGGGACTGAA. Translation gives CASSFRGTE. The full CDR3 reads CASSFRGTEAFF.

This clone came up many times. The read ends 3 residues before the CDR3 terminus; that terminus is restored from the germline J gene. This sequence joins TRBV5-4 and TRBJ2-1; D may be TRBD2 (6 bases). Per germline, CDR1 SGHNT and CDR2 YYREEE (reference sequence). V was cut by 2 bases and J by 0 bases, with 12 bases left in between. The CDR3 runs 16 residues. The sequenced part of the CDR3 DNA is TGTGCCAGCAGCTTAGGCGGGGCCAGCTCCTACAATGAG. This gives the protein CASSLGGASSYNE. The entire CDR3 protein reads CASSLGGASSYNEQFF.

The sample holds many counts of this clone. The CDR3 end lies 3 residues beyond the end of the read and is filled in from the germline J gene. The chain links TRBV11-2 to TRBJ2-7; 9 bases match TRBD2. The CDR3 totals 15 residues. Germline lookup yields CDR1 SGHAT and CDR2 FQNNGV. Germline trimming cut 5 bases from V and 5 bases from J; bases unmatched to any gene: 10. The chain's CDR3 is CASSESGRTSNEQYF. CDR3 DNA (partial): TGTGCCAGCAGCGAGAGCGGGAGGACATCTAACGAG.

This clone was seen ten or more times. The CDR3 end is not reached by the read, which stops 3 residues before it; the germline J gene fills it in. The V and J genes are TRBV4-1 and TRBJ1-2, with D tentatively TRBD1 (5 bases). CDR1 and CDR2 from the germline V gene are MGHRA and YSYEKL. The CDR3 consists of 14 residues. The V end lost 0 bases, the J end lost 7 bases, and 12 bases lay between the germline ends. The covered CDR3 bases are TGCGCCAGCAGCCAAGAACTGAAGAGGGGTGGC. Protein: CASSQELKRGG. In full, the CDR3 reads CASSQELKRGGYTF.

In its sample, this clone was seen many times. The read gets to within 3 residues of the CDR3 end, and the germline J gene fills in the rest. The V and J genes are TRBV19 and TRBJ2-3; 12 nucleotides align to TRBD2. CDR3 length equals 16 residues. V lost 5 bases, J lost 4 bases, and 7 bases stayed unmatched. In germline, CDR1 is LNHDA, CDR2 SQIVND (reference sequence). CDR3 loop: CASSPSGLAGSDTQYF. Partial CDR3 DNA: TGTGCCAGTAGTCCGTCGGGACTAGCGGGCTCAGATACG.

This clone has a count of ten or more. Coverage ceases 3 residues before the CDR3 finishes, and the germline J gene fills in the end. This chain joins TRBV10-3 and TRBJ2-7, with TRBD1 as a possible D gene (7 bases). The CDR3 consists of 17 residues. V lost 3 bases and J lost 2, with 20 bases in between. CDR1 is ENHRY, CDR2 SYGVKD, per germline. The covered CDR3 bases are TGTGCCATCAGTGATCTTAAGGCGGGACAGTCACCCTACGAG. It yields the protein CAISDLKAGQSPYE. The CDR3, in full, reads CAISDLKAGQSPYEQYF.

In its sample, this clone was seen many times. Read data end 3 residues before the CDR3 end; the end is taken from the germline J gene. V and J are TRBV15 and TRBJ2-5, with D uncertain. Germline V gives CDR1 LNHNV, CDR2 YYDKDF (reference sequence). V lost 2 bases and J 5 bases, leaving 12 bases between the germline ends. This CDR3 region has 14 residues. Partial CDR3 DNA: TGTGCCACCAGCAGACCCGGTGTCTACGAGACC. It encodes CATSRPGVYET. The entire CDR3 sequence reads CATSRPGVYETQYF.

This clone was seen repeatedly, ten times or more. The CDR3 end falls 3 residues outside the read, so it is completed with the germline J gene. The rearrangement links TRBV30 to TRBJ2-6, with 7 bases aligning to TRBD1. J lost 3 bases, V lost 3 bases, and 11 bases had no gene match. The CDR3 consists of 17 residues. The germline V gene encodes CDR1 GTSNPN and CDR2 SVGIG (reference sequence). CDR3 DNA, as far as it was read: TGTGCCTGGAGGGAATTGAGACAGGGAAGTGGGGCCAACGTC. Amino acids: CAWRELRQGSGANV. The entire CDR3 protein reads CAWRELRQGSGANVLTF.

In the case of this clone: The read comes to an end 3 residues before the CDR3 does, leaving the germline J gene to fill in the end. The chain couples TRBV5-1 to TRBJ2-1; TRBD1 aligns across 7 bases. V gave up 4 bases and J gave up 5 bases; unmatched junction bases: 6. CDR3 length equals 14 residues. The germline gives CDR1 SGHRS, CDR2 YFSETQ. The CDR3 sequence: CASSRQGIDNEQFF. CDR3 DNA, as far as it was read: TGCGCCAGCAGCCGACAGGGCATCGACAATGAG.

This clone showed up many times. The CDR3 bases that were read are TGTGCCAGCTCACTTATCCGGGACAGACACAATGAG. Translating gives CASSLIRDRHNE. The CDR3 as a whole reads CASSLIRDRHNEQFF. This chain joins TRBV18 and TRBJ2-1; 7 bases line up with TRBD1. The read finishes 3 residues shy of the CDR3 end, and the germline J gene is used to complete it. Germline CDR1 is KGHSH and CDR2 is LQKENI. The junction had 8 bases not matched to a gene; V was cut back by 4 bases and J by 5 bases. The CDR3 is 15 residues long. The full variable domain, in which reference TRBV18 and TRBJ2-1 provide the parts outside the CDR3, is NAGVMQNPRHLVRRRGQEARLRCSPMKGHSHVYWYRQLPEEGLKFMVYLQKENIIDESGMPKERFSAEFPKEGPSILRIQQVVRGDSAAYFCASSLIRDRHNEQFFGPGTRLTVL.

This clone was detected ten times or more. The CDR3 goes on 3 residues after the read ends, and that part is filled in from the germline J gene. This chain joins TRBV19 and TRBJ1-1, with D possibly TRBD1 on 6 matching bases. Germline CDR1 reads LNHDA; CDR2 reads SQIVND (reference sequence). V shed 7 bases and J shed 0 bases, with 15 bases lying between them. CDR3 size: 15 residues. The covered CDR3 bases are TGTGCCAGTAAATTCACAGGGAACATGAACACTGAA. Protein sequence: CASKFTGNMNTE. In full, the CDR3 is CASKFTGNMNTEAFF.

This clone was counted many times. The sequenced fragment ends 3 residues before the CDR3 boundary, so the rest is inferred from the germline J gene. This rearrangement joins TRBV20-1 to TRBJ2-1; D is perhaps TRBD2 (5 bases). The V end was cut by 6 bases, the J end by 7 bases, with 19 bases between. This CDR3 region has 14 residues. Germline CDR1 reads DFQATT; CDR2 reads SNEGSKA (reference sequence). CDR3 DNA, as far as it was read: TGCAGTGCCCCGAGGAATACTAGGGTGAATGAG. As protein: CSAPRNTRVNE. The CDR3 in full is CSAPRNTRVNEQFF.